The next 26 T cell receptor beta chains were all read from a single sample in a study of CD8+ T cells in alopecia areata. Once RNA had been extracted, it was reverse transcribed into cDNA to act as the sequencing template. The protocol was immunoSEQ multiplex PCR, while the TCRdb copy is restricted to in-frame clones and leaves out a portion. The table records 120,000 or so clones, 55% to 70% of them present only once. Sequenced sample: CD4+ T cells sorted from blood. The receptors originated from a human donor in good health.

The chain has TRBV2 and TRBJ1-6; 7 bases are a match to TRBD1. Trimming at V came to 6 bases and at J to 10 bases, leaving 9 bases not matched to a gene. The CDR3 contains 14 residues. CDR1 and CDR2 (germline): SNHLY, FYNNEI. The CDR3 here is CASSDRGGLSPLHF. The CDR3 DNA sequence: TGTGCCAGCAGCGACCGAGGGGGCTTGTCACCCCTCCACTTT.

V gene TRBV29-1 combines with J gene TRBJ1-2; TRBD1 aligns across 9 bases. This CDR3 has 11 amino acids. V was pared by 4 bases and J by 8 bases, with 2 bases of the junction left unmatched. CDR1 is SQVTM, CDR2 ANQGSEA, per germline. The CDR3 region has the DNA TGCAGCGTTGGGACAGGGGAAGGCTACACCTTC. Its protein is CSVGTGEGYTF.

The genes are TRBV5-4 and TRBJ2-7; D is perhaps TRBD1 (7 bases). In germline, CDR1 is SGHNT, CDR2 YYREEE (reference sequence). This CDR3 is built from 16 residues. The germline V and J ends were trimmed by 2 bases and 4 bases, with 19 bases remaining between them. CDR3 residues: CASSFGQGEASYEQYF. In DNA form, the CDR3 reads TGTGCCAGCAGCTTCGGGCAGGGGGAGGCTAGTTACGAGCAGTACTTC.

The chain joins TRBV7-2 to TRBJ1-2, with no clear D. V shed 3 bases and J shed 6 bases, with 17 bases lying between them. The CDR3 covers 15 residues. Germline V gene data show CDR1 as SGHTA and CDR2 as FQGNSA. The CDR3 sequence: CASSFAQATANGYTF. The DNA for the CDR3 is TGTGCCAGCAGCTTTGCCCAGGCCACCGCCAATGGCTACACCTTC. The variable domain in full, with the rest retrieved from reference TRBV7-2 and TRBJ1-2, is GAGVSQSPSNKVTEKGKDVELRCDPISGHTALYWYRQSLGQGLEFLIYFQGNSAPDKSGLPSDRFSAERTGGSVSTLTIQRTQQEDSAVYLCASSFAQATANGYTFGSGTRLTVV.

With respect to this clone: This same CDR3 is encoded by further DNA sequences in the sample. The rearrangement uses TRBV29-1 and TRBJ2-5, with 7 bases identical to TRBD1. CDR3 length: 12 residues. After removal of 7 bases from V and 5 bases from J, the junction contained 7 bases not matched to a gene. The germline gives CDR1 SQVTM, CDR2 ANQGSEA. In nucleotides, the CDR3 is TGCAGCGGGAGACAGGGTGGCGAGACCCAGTACTTC. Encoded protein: CSGRQGGETQYF.

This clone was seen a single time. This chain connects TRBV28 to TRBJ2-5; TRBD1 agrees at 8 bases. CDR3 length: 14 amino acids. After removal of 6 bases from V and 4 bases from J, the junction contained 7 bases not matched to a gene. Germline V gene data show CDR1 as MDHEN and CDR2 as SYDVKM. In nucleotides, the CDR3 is TGTGCCAGCAGCCGGAGACAGGGGCGAGAGACCCAGTACTTC. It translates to CASSRRQGRETQYF.

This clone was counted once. The CDR3 here is CASSSGAWDSYGYTF. CDR3 DNA sequence: TGTGCCAGCAGTTCTGGGGCCTGGGATAGCTATGGCTACACCTTC. The chain is built from TRBV6-1 and TRBJ1-2; weak D call: TRBD1 (5 bases). Germline values: CDR1 MNHNS, CDR2 SASEGT. The CDR3 covers 15 residues. The V end was cut by 5 bases, the J end by 4 bases, with 17 bases between.

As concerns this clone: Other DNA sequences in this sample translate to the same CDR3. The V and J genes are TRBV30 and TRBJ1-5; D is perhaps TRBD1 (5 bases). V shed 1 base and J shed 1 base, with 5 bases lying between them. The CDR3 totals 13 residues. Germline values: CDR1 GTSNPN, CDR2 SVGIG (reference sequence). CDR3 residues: CAWSGQSNQPQHF. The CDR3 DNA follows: TGTGCCTGGAGTGGACAGAGCAATCAGCCCCAGCATTTT.

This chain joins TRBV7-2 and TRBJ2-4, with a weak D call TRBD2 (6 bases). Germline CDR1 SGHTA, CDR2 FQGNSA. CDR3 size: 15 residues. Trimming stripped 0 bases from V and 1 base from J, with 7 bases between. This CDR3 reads CASSLAAGAKNIQYF. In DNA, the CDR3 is TGTGCCAGCAGCTTAGCGGCGGGGGCCAAAAACATTCAGTACTTC.

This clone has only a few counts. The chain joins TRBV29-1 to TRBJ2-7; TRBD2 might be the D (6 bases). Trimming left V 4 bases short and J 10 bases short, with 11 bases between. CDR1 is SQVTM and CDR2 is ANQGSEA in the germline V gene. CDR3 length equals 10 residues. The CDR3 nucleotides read TGCAGCGTTGTGGAGGGGAATCAGTACTTC. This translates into CSVVEGNQYF.

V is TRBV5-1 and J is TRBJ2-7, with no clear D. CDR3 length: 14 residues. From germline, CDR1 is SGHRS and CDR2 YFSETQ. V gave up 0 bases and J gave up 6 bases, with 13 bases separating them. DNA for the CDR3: TGCGCCAGCAGCTTGGGGGCTCCTACGGGCGAGCAGTACTTC. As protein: CASSLGAPTGEQYF.

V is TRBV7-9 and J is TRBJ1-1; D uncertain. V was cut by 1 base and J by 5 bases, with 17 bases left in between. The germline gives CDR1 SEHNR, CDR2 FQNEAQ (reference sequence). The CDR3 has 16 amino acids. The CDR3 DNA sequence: TGTGCCAGCAGCTTAGAGTATGTCGGTACTCGGACTGAAGCTTTCTTT. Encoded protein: CASSLEYVGTRTEAFF.

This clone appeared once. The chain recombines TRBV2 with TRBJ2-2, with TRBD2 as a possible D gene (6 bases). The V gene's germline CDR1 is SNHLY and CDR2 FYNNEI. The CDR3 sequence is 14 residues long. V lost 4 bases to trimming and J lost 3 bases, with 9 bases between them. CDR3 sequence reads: CASSGRRDTGELFF. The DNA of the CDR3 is TGTGCCAGCAGTGGACGGAGGGACACCGGGGAGCTGTTTTTT.

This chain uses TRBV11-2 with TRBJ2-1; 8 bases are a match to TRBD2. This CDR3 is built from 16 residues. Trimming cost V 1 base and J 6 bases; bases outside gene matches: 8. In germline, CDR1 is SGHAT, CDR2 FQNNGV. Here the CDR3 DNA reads TGTGCCAGCAGCTTAGGTATGCGGGGGGACATCAATGAGCAGTTCTTC. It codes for CASSLGMRGDINEQFF.

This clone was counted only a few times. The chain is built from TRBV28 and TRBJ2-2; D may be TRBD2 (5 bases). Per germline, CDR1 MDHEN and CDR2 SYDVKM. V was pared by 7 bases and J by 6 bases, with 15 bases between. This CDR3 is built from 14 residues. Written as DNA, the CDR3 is TGTGCCAGCATGAGGGCGGGTGTGGCCGGGGAGCTGTTTTTT. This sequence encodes CASMRAGVAGELFF.

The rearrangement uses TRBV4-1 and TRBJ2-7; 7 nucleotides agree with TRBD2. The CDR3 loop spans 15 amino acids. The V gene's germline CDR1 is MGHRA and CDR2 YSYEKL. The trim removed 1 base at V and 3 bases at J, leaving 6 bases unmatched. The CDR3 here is CASSQASGVGYEQYF. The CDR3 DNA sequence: TGCGCCAGCAGCCAAGCCAGCGGGGTCGGCTACGAGCAGTACTTC.

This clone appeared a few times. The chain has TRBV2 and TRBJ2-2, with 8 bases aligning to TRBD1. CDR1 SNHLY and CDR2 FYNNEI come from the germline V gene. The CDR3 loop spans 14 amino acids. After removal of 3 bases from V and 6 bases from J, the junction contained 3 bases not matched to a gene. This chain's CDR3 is CASSEDRVAGELFF. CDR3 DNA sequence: TGTGCCAGCAGTGAGGACAGGGTGGCCGGGGAGCTGTTTTTT.

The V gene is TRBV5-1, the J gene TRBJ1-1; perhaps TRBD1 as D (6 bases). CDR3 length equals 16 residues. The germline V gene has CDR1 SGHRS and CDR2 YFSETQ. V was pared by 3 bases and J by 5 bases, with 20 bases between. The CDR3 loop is CASSSGTRAGWTEAFF. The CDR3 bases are TGCGCCAGCAGCTCCGGGACAAGGGCAGGGTGGACTGAAGCTTTCTTT.

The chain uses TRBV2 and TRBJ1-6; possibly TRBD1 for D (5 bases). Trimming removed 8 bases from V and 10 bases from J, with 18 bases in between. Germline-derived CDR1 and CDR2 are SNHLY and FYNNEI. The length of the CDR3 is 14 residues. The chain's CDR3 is CASDPARASSPLHF. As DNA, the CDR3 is TGTGCCAGCGACCCTGCCAGGGCGAGCTCACCCCTCCACTTT. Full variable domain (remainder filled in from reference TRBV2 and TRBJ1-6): EPEVTQTPSHQVTQMGQEVILRCVPISNHLYFYWYRQILGQKVEFLVSFYNNEISEKSEIFDDQFSVERPDGSNFTLKIRSTKLEDSAMYFCASDPARASSPLHFGNGTRLTVT.

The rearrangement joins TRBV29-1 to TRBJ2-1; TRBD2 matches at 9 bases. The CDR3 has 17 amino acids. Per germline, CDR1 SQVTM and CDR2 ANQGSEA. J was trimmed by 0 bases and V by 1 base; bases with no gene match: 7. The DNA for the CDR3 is TGCAGCGTTGAAGCGCAGCAGCGGGGGGTCTCCTACAATGAGCAGTTCTTC. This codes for CSVEAQQRGVSYNEQFF.

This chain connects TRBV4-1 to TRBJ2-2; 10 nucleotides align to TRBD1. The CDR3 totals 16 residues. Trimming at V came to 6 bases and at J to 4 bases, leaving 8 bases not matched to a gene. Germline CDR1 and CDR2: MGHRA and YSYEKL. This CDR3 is CASRYLGQGSTGELFF. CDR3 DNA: TGCGCCAGCAGGTACTTGGGACAGGGGAGCACCGGGGAGCTGTTTTTT.

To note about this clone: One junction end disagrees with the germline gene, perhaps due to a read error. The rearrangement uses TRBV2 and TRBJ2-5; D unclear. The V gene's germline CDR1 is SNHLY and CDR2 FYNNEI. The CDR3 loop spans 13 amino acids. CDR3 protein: CASADGPQGTQYF. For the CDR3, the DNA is TGTGCCAGCGCCGACGGGCCCCAAGGGACCCAGTACTTC.

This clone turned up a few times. The CDR3 region has the DNA TGTGCCAGCAGCGTAGACCTCTGGGAGACCCAGTACTTC. Its translation is CASSVDLWETQYF. The chain uses TRBV9 and TRBJ2-5, with D uncertain. CDR1 SGDLS and CDR2 YYNGEE come from the germline V gene. Trimming removed 0 bases at V and 5 bases at J, with 8 bases between. This CDR3 has 13 amino acids.

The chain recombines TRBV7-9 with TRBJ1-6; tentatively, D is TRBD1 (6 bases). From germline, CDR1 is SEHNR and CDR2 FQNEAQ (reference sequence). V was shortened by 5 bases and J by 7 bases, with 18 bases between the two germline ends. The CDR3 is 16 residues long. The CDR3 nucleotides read TGTGCCAGCAGCCCCGGGTCGGGGGGCCGGAATTCACCCCTCCACTTT. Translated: CASSPGSGGRNSPLHF.

CDR3 protein: CASSRYLVNYGYTF. As DNA, the CDR3 is TGCGCCAGCAGCCGTTATTTGGTTAACTATGGCTACACCTTC. The chain is built from TRBV4-1 and TRBJ1-2, with D uncertain. CDR1 is MGHRA and CDR2 is YSYEKL in the germline V gene. Trimming removed 4 bases at V and 1 base at J, with 10 bases between. The CDR3 is 14 residues long.

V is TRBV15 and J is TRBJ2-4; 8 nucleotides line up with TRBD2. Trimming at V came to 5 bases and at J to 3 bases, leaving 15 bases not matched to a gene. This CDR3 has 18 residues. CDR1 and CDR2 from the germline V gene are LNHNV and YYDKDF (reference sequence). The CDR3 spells CATSPGRGTISGKNIQYF. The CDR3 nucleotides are TGTGCCACCAGCCCCGGGAGGGGGACGATTAGCGGCAAAAACATTCAGTACTTC.